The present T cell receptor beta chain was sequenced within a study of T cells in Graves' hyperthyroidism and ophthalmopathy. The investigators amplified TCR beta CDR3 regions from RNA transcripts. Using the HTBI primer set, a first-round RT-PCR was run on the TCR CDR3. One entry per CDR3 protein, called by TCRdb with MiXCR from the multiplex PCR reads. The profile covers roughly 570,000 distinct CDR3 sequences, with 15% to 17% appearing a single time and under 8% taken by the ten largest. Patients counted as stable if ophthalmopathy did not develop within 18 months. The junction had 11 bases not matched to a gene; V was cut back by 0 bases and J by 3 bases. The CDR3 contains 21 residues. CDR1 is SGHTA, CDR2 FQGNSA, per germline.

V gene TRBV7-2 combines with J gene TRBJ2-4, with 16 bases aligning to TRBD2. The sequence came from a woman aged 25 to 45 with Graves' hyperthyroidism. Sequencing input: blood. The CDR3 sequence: CASSLAGRGTSGRAVKNIQYF. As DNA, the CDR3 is TGTGCCAGCAGCTTAGCCGGGAGGGGGACTAGCGGGAGGGCCGTCAAAAACATTCAGTACTTC.